This record concerns one T cell receptor beta chain sequence. Its antigen remains unidentified. Base qualities were left out, and no much larger clone turns up one base away. This entry comes from a study of shared clonotypes between healthy human individuals (TCRdb year 2020). Study-wide context: A couple of women and three men aged 18 to 49 years were included in the cohort. The study deeply sequenced blood TCR repertoires of about 5 healthy adults to estimate repertoire size and the extent of clonotype sharing between individuals. Different laboratories and diverse techniques were used to prepare libraries and sequence TCR repertoires, to increase sequencing depth and limit assay-specific biases. Per donor, leukapheresis produced somewhere between about 0.8 and 9 billion PBMCs.

Donors were healthy HIV-negative adults with no recently reported acute infections or vaccinations. Only Caucasian adults living in Nashville, Tennessee, USA were represented among the donors. For unsorted samples, 100 million or so PBMCs were counted, and genomic DNA was extracted using the QIAamp DNA Blood Mini kit. Blood was collected by leukapheresis, and PBMCs were isolated by Ficoll-Histopaque density gradient centrifugation and then cryopreserved in liquid nitrogen vapor phase. Using the deep immunoSEQ assay, multiplex PCR amplified TCR CDR3 regions from genomic DNA. For each cell subset, the extracted genomic DNA was distributed evenly across all wells of several immunoSEQ 96-well plates, and each plate served as one replicate. For unsorted PBMC, each replicate PCR was loaded with 300 ng genomic DNA, equivalent to tens of thousands of T cell genomes. Unsorted PBMC genomic DNA was sequenced across ten immunoSEQ deep assay plates. Purified libraries were measured with a Qubit 3.0 fluorometer, size-checked on a Bioanalyzer 2100, and measured again with the KAPA Library Quantification kit. Each immunoSEQ 96-well plate was sequenced on its own single-read 150-cycle Illumina NextSeq 550 flow cell. As for the authors' bioinformatics: The immunoSEQ output contained only junctional sequences without quality scores, so filtering could not match that applied to full-length reads. Sequences were annotated with PyIR, a Python wrapper for IgBLAST v1.9, using IMGT germline references to assign V/J genes and CDR3. Any read was removed if the V/J assignment was weak (E-value above 1e-6), the CDR3 was missing, or the read contained stop codons, out-of-frame junctions, or ambiguous translated residues. A V3J clonotype was defined by an identical inferred V gene, J gene, and CDR3 amino acid sequence. Percentage overlap between repertoires was calculated by dividing the number of shared unique clonotypes by the size of the smaller repertoire. Three approaches were used to assess repertoire richness: RTK rarefaction, the Chao1 estimator, and Recon v2.1 estimates of unobserved clonotypes. TCRdb mirrors the immuneACCESS table, restricted to in-frame sequences. Some clones are absent from its copies; in checked studies, under half trace to an unresolved V gene, and the reason for the others is unknown. That table gives V, J and clone size, and the DNA gave D and trimming. This sample gives about 510,000 clones in total; 70% to 80% of them show up just once. The ten largest clones represent 13% of the sample.

General conclusions and limits of the study: The small number of donors limited the genetic and exposure-history diversity represented. Only blood was sampled, and tissue TCR repertoires likely differ from those in blood. Based on pairwise subsampling, the degree of clonotype sharing among donors was expected to be affected by sequencing depth.

Reading the germline V gene (reference sequence) gives CDR1 MNHNY and CDR2 SVGAGI. From its cysteine to its phenylalanine, the CDR3 spans 15 amino acids. The retained sequence is limited to the CDR3, 45 bases, with the frame set at the first base. V is pruned by 5 bases and J by 0 bases, leaving 4 bases of the junction without a gene match. The receptor comes from a woman aged 40-49 years in good health. Some clones in this sample may be carry-over from other donors' samples. The sequence is built from TRBV6-6 and TRBJ2-3; TRBD2 fits 8 bases in the junction. The specimen was PBMCs. The encoded CDR3 is CASSPGGSSTDTQYF. In nucleotides, the sequence is TGTGCCAGCAGTCCGGGGGGGTCCAGCACAGATACGCAGTATTTT.